This entry lists 8 T cell receptor beta chains sequenced from one sample in a study of tumor-infiltrating lymphocytes in primary liver carcinoma. Using a constant-region primer together with ProtoScript II reverse transcriptase, TCR beta cDNA was made from 450 to 600 ng of total RNA. Three nested multiplex PCR rounds of slightly modified ARM-PCR generated TCR beta libraries. Investigators reported that the first two PCR rounds, at roughly 10 cycles each, used TRBV1-TRBV30 forward primers with a C-beta reverse primer. TCRdb itself ran the multiplex PCR reads through MiXCR, one entry per CDR3 protein. The table lists 95,000 to 150,000 distinct CDR3 sequences, 55% to 65% of them singletons. Joint extraction of RNA and DNA used about 17-30 mg of bulk tissue that was unsorted. Sequenced input: liver tumor tissue from sampling region 1. This sample's subset: tumor region T1, superior pole. These TCRs come from an older woman with primary liver carcinoma and hepatitis B virus infection.

Details on this clonotype: In this CDR3 the conserved last residue, phenylalanine or tryptophan, is missing, so a read error is likely. The genes are TRBV28 and TRBJ1-6; perhaps TRBD1 as D (5 bases). The V end was cut by 5 bases, the J end by 0 bases, with 5 bases between. Germline CDR1 is MDHEN and CDR2 is SYDVKM. The CDR3 is made up of 14 amino acids. The CDR3 DNA reads TGTGCCAGCAGTCAGGGCTCCTATAATTCACCCCTCCACCTT. It translates to CASSQGSYNSPLHL.

Of note for this clonotype: A junction boundary mismatches the germline segment, possibly from a read error. The rearrangement links TRBV11-2 to TRBJ1-1; no firm D call. From germline, CDR1 is SGHAT and CDR2 FQNNGV. CDR3 size: 12 residues. CDR3 protein: CTSSFKLAEAFF. CDR3 nucleotides: TGTACCAGCAGCTTTAAACTGGCTGAAGCTTTCTTT.

Comment on this clonotype: The junction shows a germline mismatch at one end, possibly a read error. J is TRBJ2-7 and V is TRBV6-1; 7 positions match TRBD1. The CDR3 runs 13 residues. Germline loops: CDR1 MNHNS, CDR2 SASEGT. The CDR3 reads CASSHRTGWEQYF. The CDR3, as DNA: TGTGCCAGCAGTCACCGGACAGGATGGGAGCAGTATTTC.

This clonotype was detected only a few times. Relative to the germline gene, one junction end is altered; a read error may explain this. The chain joins TRBV29-1 to TRBJ2-3; weak D call: TRBD2 (5 bases). The CDR3 runs to 10 residues. Germline CDR1 is SQVTM and CDR2 is ANQGSEA. CDR3 sequence: CSVGGDMQYF. The CDR3 DNA reads as TGCAGCGTTGGGGGAGATATGCAGTATTTT.

As concerns this clonotype: The junction shows a germline mismatch at one end, possibly a read error. The chain recombines TRBV6-5 with TRBJ1-2; unclear D gene. CDR3 length equals 13 residues. Germline V gene lookup returns CDR1 MNHEY and CDR2 SVGAGI. This CDR3 is CASSPSNYYGYAF. For the CDR3, the DNA is TGTGCCAGCAGTCCCAGCAACTACTATGGCTACGCCTTC.

There are many counts of this clonotype. The rearrangement joins TRBV29-1 to TRBJ2-5; 9 nucleotides line up with TRBD1. The ends lost 6 bases at V and 5 bases at J; junction bases unmatched: 13. The CDR3 covers 15 residues. CDR1 and CDR2 from the germline V gene are SQVTM and ANQGSEA. The CDR3 region is CSVRRAGTGYETQYF. As DNA, the CDR3 is TGCAGCGTACGTAGGGCGGGGACAGGGTACGAGACCCAGTACTTC.

Turning to this clonotype: Because it lacks the conserved phenylalanine or tryptophan at the end, this CDR3 is likely a read error. The chain has TRBV11-2 and TRBJ1-1; TRBD1 might be the D (5 bases). Looked up from germline, CDR1 is SGHAT and CDR2 is FQNNGV. Deletions cut 5 bases from V and 1 base from J, with 8 bases between. The CDR3 spans 13 residues. CDR3 in DNA: TGTGCCAGCAGCCTAGGGACGAACACTGAAGCTTTCTTG. Residues: CASSLGTNTEAFL.

In the case of this clonotype: A read error may be the cause here, since a much bigger clone is one base away. The rearrangement links TRBV5-4 to TRBJ1-2, with D perhaps matching TRBD1 (6 bases). The germline V gene encodes CDR1 SGHNT and CDR2 YYREEE (reference sequence). The germline V and J ends were trimmed by 4 bases and 4 bases, with 14 bases remaining between them. The CDR3 runs 14 residues. CDR3 sequence reads: CASSMITGSYGYTF. Here the CDR3 DNA reads TGTGCCAGCAGCATGATCACAGGGAGCTATGGCTACACCTTC.